This TCR beta chain was documented in a study of glioma-infiltrating T cells after dendritic cell vaccination. Study at large: Autologous tumor lysate-pulsed dendritic cell vaccination was given between the early 2000s and the early 2010s. Dendritic cells derived from monocytes and pulsed with autologous tumor lysate formed the vaccine.

Germline V gene sequence: CDR1 SGHAT, CDR2 FQNNGV. Trimming pared 3 bases from V and 9 bases from J, leaving 9 bases between. The CDR3 contains 13 residues. This clone was seen a single time. Profiling relied on immunoSEQ multiplex PCR, and the TCRdb table lists in-frame clones only, not all of them. This table has roughly 100,000 clones, 85% appearing once. The specimen was blood, collected before dendritic cell vaccination. The clonotype was recovered from a human donor with glioblastoma. The chain carries TRBV11-2 and TRBJ1-6, with D hard to call. CDR3 loop: CASSLGRSSPLHF. The CDR3 nucleotides are TGTGCCAGCAGCTTGGGCAGGTCTTCACCCCTCCACTTT.